The entry below describes one T cell receptor (beta chain). What it binds is not known. Trimming took off 6 bases at V and 5 bases at J, with 16 bases between the two ends. This CDR3 region has 14 residues. Per the germline V gene, CDR1 is SEHNR and CDR2 is FQNEAQ (reference sequence). The sample originates from a study of T cell repertoires in cytomegalovirus infection. Whole-study results and caveats: CMV carriers with the relevant HLA were identified by cumulative public TCR beta family frequency.

A single record per CDR3 protein comes from TCRdb applying MiXCR to the reads. The repertoire consists of roughly 760,000 distinct CDR3 sequences, with roughly 36% occurring once and the leading ten covering 2.8%. This receptor was obtained from a human donor in good health (CMV status not recorded). Some clones in this sample may be carry-over from other donors' samples. V is TRBV7-9 and J is TRBJ1-1, with a possible D match to TRBD1 (5 bases). Sequenced input: PBMCs. CDR3 bases: TGTGCCAGCAGAATTACAGGCGAAAGGACTGAAGCTTTCTTT. Amino acids: CASRITGERTEAFF. Supplemented by reference TRBV7-9 and TRBJ1-1, the full variable domain reads DTGVSQNPRHKITKRGQNVTFRCDPISEHNRLYWYRQTLGQGPEFLTYFQNEAQLEKSRLLSDRFSAERPKGSFSTLEIQRTEQGDSAMYLCASRITGERTEAFFGQGTRLTVV.